A selection of T cell receptor beta chains follows, all from one sample in a study of T-cell reconstitution after alpha-beta-depleted transplantation in children. TCRdb re-called the PCR reads with MiXCR, one entry per CDR3 protein. In the table there are 150,000 to 200,000 distinct CDR3 sequences, about 6% of which are singletons. This material consisted of PBMCs, taken before TCRalphabeta/CD19-depleted stem cell transplant. Receptors originate from a girl less than two years old with combined immunodeficiency, due to receive a stem cell transplant. CDR3s include the opening cysteine and the closing phenylalanine or tryptophan. The D gene is left open where the match is weak. Some rows have no size entry. The others give once, few or many, or a class for an expanded clone.

>many|TRBD2|TRBJ2-1|TRBV6-1
CASSWEGPGYNEQFF
TGTGCCAGCAGCTGGGAGGGGCCGGGCTACAATGAGCAGTTCTTC
>many|-|TRBJ2-3|TRBV7-2
CASSLSWLDTQYF
TGTGCCAGCAGCTTATCATGGTTGGATACGCAGTATTTT
>many|-|TRBJ2-2|TRBV7-3
CASSLTPLAAVESGELFF
TGTGCCAGCAGCTTAACCCCCCTAGCCGCCGTTGAATCCGGGGAGCTGTTTTTT
>many|-|TRBJ1-1|TRBV21-1
CASRSDRRTEAFF
TGTGCCAGCAGGAGTGACAGGAGGACTGAAGCTTTCTTT
>many|-|TRBJ2-7|TRBV6-6
CASGNLSYEQYF
TGTGCCAGCGGAAATCTATCTTACGAGCAGTACTTC
>many|TRBD1|TRBJ2-3|TRBV6-5
CASSYTLQGAETDTQYF
TGTGCCAGCAGTTACACTTTACAGGGGGCAGAGACAGATACGCAGTATTTT
>many|-|TRBJ2-3|TRBV20-1
CSATADITPDTQYF
TGCAGTGCCACTGCAGATATCACTCCAGATACGCAGTATTTT
>few|-|TRBJ1-1|TRBV12-3/TRBV12-4
CALGFTEAFF
TGTGCCCTCGGTTTCACTGAAGCTTTCTTT
>-|TRBD1|TRBJ1-1|TRBV9
CASSPGGGPEAFF
TGTGCCAGCAGCCCAGGGGGGGGGCCTGAAGCTTTCTTT
>many|TRBD2|TRBJ2-1|TRBV10-3
CAISGLADNEQFF
TGTGCCATCAGTGGACTAGCGGATAATGAGCAGTTCTTC
>-|-|TRBJ2-7|TRBV7-2
CASSFLSLPYEQYF
TGTGCCAGCAGCTTTCTCTCTTTACCCTACGAGCAGTACTTC
>many|-|TRBJ2-7|TRBV13
CASSSGISYEQYF
TGTGCCAGCAGCTCAGGGATTTCCTACGAGCAGTACTTC
>many|TRBD2|TRBJ2-1|TRBV11-2
CASSLVGGGAHEQFF
TGTGCCAGCAGCTTAGTTGGCGGGGGGGCTCATGAGCAGTTCTTC
>many|TRBD1|TRBJ2-6|TRBV14
CASSQTGGLANVLTF
TGTGCCAGCAGCCAAACAGGGGGCTTAGCCAACGTCCTGACTTTC
>many|-|TRBJ1-2|TRBV12-3/TRBV12-4
CASSFDTTYGYTF
TGTGCCAGCAGTTTCGACACCACCTATGGCTACACCTTC
>-|-|TRBJ2-3|TRBV29-1
CSVPGDTQYF
TGCAGCGTTCCGGGAGATACGCAGTATTTT
>many|-|TRBJ2-5|TRBV2
CASWTVGETQYF
TGTGCCAGTTGGACCGTGGGAGAGACCCAGTACTTC
>many|TRBD1|TRBJ2-2|TRBV29-1
CSVDGTGVTGELFF
TGCAGCGTTGACGGGACAGGGGTGACCGGGGAGCTGTTTTTT
>many|TRBD1|TRBJ2-5|TRBV7-9
CASSPRSGGFEETQYF
TGTGCCAGCAGCCCCCGGTCAGGGGGCTTTGAAGAGACCCAGTACTTC
>few|-|TRBJ2-1|TRBV11-2
CASRSGTHNEQFF
TGTGCCAGCAGATCCGGGACTCACAATGAGCAGTTCTTC
>many|-|TRBJ2-7|TRBV20-1
CSARDLFTGALSYEQYF
TGCAGTGCTAGAGATCTTTTCACGGGAGCCCTCTCCTACGAGCAGTACTTC
>many|TRBD1|TRBJ2-7|TRBV20-1
CSAVGTGGPYEQYF
TGCAGTGCTGTAGGGACAGGGGGCCCCTACGAGCAGTACTTC
>many|-|TRBJ1-2|TRBV28
CASNPPLRADGYTF
TGTGCCAGCAACCCCCCCCTTCGAGCGGATGGCTACACCTTC
>many|TRBD1|TRBJ2-1|TRBV6-5
CASSYSLDRVLNEQFF
TGTGCCAGCAGTTACTCATTGGACAGGGTTTTAAATGAGCAGTTCTTC
>many|-|TRBJ1-1|TRBV4-3
CASSQDDRGRPEAFF
TGCGCCAGCAGCCAAGATGATCGGGGAAGGCCTGAAGCTTTCTTT
>many|TRBD1|TRBJ2-2|TRBV24-1
CATSDLGQGINGELFF
TGTGCCACCAGTGATTTGGGACAGGGGATCAACGGGGAGCTGTTTTTT
>many|TRBD2|TRBJ2-3|TRBV11-1
CASSFKSFRGRASTDTQYF
TGTGCCAGCAGCTTCAAATCCTTTCGCGGGAGGGCGAGCACAGATACGCAGTATTTT
>many|TRBD2|TRBJ2-7|TRBV20-1
CSARSGTSGTYEQYF
TGCAGTGCTAGATCCGGGACTAGCGGTACCTACGAGCAGTACTTC
>many|-|TRBJ2-3|TRBV29-1
CSVEDPTDTQYF
TGCAGCGTTGAAGATCCGACAGATACGCAGTATTTT
>few|-|TRBJ1-6|TRBV6-1
CASSDRIFYNSPLHF
TGTGCCAGCAGCGACAGGATTTTCTATAATTCACCCCTCCACTTT
>few|-|TRBJ2-7|TRBV7-3
CASSLNAGLFYEQYF
TGTGCCAGCAGCTTAAATGCGGGACTCTTCTACGAGCAGTACTTC
>few|TRBD2|TRBJ2-3|TRBV12-3/TRBV12-4
CASSPGIAGHVPDTQYF
TGTGCCAGCAGTCCTGGGATAGCGGGCCATGTCCCGGATACGCAGTATTTT
>-|TRBD1|TRBJ2-1|TRBV6-5
CASSYSGGTGGRDEQFF
TGTGCCAGCAGTTACTCGGGCGGGACAGGGGGGCGGGATGAGCAGTTCTTC
>-|TRBD2|TRBJ2-1|TRBV11-2
CASSNPSPSGGHYNEQFF
TGTGCCAGCAGCAACCCGTCCCCTAGCGGGGGGCACTACAATGAGCAGTTCTTC
>many|TRBD2|TRBJ2-3|TRBV10-3
CAISESSLTSGPNTQYF
TGTGCCATCAGTGAGTCATCGTTGACTAGCGGCCCGAATACGCAGTATTTT
>many|-|TRBJ2-1|TRBV3-1
CASRIDNEQFF
TGTGCCAGCCGTATCGACAATGAGCAGTTCTTC
>many|TRBD1|TRBJ1-2|TRBV6-5
CASSSPDRVGNYGYTF
TGTGCCAGCAGTTCGCCTGACAGGGTTGGTAACTATGGCTACACCTTC
>many|TRBD2|TRBJ2-1|TRBV9
CASSSGGSGRNEQFF
TGTGCCAGCAGTTCAGGGGGTAGCGGGAGGAATGAGCAGTTCTTC
>-|-|TRBJ2-7|TRBV5-6
CASSFGLPQEQYF
TGTGCCAGCAGCTTTGGGCTTCCCCAGGAGCAGTACTTC
>many|-|TRBJ2-7|TRBV29-1
CSVEGTETYEQYF
TGCAGCGTTGAAGGTACTGAGACCTACGAGCAGTACTTC